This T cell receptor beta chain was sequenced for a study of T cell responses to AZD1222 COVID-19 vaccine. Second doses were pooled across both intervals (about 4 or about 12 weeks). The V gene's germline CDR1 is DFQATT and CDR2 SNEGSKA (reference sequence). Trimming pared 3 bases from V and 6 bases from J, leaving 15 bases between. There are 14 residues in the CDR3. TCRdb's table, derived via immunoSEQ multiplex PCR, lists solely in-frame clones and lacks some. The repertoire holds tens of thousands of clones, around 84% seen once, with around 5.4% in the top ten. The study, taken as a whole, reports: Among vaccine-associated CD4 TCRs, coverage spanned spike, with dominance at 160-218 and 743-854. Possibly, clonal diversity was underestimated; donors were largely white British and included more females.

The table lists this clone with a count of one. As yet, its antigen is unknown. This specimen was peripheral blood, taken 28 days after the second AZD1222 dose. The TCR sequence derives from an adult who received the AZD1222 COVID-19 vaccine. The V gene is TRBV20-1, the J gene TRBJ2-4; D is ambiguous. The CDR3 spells CSASHSYQPNIQYF. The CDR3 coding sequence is TGCAGTGCTAGTCACAGCTATCAACCAAACATTCAGTACTTC.